The clone carrying this T cell receptor beta chain was counted a few times. Its antigen is unknown. V dropped 8 bases and J dropped 2 bases, with 17 bases sitting between them. The CDR3 covers 15 residues. These data come from a study of T-cell reconstitution after alpha-beta-depleted transplantation in children. Study-level points and caveats: Some patients' high day-60 TCRbeta diversity was attributed to recipient cells surviving conditioning. Hyperexpanded clones declined; after one year, newly produced T cells mostly supplied diversity.

A TCRbeta library incorporating unique molecular identifiers was prepared. TCRdb reanalysed the PCR reads using MiXCR and keeps one entry per CDR3 protein. The data contain 330,000 or so distinct CDR3 sequences, almost 8% of them singletons. This clonotype originated in a female patient younger than 10 who had a stem cell transplant for Fanconi anemia, so the T cells may come from the graft donor. Source: peripheral blood, taken 360 days after TCRalphabeta/CD19-depleted stem cell transplant. This chain joins TRBV23-1 and TRBJ2-3; D possibly corresponds to TRBD1 (5 bases). TRBV23-1 is assigned to the ORF class and has an uncertain function. CDR3 nucleotide sequence: TGCGCCAGCCCCATGTCCAGGGCTAACACAGATACGCAGTATTTT. The encoded protein is CASPMSRANTDTQYF.